This entry is about one TCR beta chain. The sample originates from a study of T cells in localized non-small cell lung cancer. With 4 bases clipped from V and 4 bases from J, the junction kept 6 bases outside the gene matches. This CDR3 has 15 residues. The germline V gene encodes CDR1 SGHNT and CDR2 YENEEA. Produced via immunoSEQ multiplex PCR; TCRdb's table is partial and in-frame only. The sample carries 75,000 to 80,000 clones, around 84% recorded once. The receptor comes from a female donor over 55 with stage I lung adenocarcinoma. This rearrangement joins TRBV11-3 to TRBJ2-2, with 7 bases fitting TRBD1. Sequences were derived from peripheral blood, sampled before any cancer treatment. Here the CDR3 DNA reads TGTGCCAGCAGCTCTCAGGGGGTGAGCACCGGGGAGCTGTTTTTT. It codes for CASSSQGVSTGELFF.